Listed below are T cell receptor beta chains from one sample, sequenced in a study of shared clonotypes between healthy human individuals. Sequencing used immunoSEQ multiplex PCR; TCRdb keeps in-frame clones, though not all of them. The sample has 2 million to 2.5 million clones, roughly 95% seen once; the top ten hold over 0.1%. Sequenced material: naive CD4+ T cells sorted from blood. Receptor source: a young man in good health. CDR3s include the opening cysteine and the closing phenylalanine or tryptophan. D genes are given only for firm matches. Size tells how often a clone was seen (once, few, many) or the class of an expanded clone, and some rows leave it out.

j_gene: TRBJ2-5; abundance: .; d_gene: TRBD1; v_gene: TRBV5-1; CDR3nt: TGCGCCAGCAGCGCAACCGGGACAGGGGGCGCCGAGACCCAGTACTTC; CDR3aa: CASSATGTGGAETQYF
j_gene: TRBJ2-7; abundance: .; d_gene: TRBD2; v_gene: TRBV28; CDR3nt: TGTGCCAGCAGTTTAGTAACGGGACTAGCGGACGAGCAGTACTTC; CDR3aa: CASSLVTGLADEQYF
j_gene: TRBJ1-6; abundance: once; d_gene: .; v_gene: TRBV21-1; CDR3nt: TGTGCCAGCAGCAAAGAAAGAACAGCGAGCTCCTATAATTCACCCCTCCACTTT; CDR3aa: CASSKERTASSYNSPLHF
j_gene: TRBJ2-2; abundance: .; d_gene: .; v_gene: TRBV7-9; CDR3nt: TGTGCCAGCAGCTTATATCTGGCCTACACCGGGGAGCTGTTTTTT; CDR3aa: CASSLYLAYTGELFF
j_gene: TRBJ2-3; abundance: once; d_gene: .; v_gene: TRBV7-2; CDR3nt: TGTGCCAGCAGCTTAGAAAGGGACTCACCGCAGTATTTT; CDR3aa: CASSLERDSPQYF
j_gene: TRBJ1-1; abundance: few; d_gene: .; v_gene: TRBV20-1; CDR3nt: TGCAGTGGGGTTATGAACACTGAAGCTTTCTTT; CDR3aa: CSGVMNTEAFF
j_gene: TRBJ1-2; abundance: .; d_gene: .; v_gene: TRBV7-9; CDR3nt: TGTGCCAGCAGCTCGTCGAGGGGGGACTATGGCTACACCTTC; CDR3aa: CASSSSRGDYGYTF
j_gene: TRBJ1-4; abundance: .; d_gene: TRBD1; v_gene: TRBV7-8; CDR3nt: TGTGCCAGCAGCTTCACTTCCGGGACAGGGCCGGGAAAACTGTTTTTT; CDR3aa: CASSFTSGTGPGKLFF
j_gene: TRBJ2-1; abundance: .; d_gene: TRBD2; v_gene: TRBV10-3; CDR3nt: TGTGCCATCAGACCCTATGCGGGGGGGTCCTACAATGAGCAGTTCTTC; CDR3aa: CAIRPYAGGSYNEQFF
j_gene: TRBJ1-1; abundance: once; d_gene: .; v_gene: TRBV7-3; CDR3nt: TGTGCCAGCGGAGAACAGGGATCCGAAGCTTTCTTT; CDR3aa: CASGEQGSEAFF
j_gene: TRBJ2-7; abundance: .; d_gene: .; v_gene: TRBV2; CDR3nt: TGTGCCAGCAGTGACCTGACCTACGAGCAGTACTTC; CDR3aa: CASSDLTYEQYF
j_gene: TRBJ2-2; abundance: .; d_gene: .; v_gene: TRBV5-1; CDR3nt: TGCGCCAGCAGCTTGGCGGGGACCACATCGGGGGAGCTGTTTTTT; CDR3aa: CASSLAGTTSGELFF
j_gene: TRBJ1-1; abundance: .; d_gene: .; v_gene: TRBV11-2; CDR3nt: TGTGCCAGCAGCTTCGCGGGACAGAACACTGAAGCTTTCTTT; CDR3aa: CASSFAGQNTEAFF
j_gene: TRBJ1-5; abundance: .; d_gene: TRBD1; v_gene: TRBV2; CDR3nt: TGTGCCAGCAGGGGACAGGGCAACAATCAGCCCCAGCATTTT; CDR3aa: CASRGQGNNQPQHF
j_gene: TRBJ1-5; abundance: .; d_gene: .; v_gene: TRBV10-3; CDR3nt: TGTGCCATCAGACCCGGGGTCAATCAGCCCCAGCATTTT; CDR3aa: CAIRPGVNQPQHF
j_gene: TRBJ1-6; abundance: .; d_gene: .; v_gene: TRBV23-1; CDR3nt: TGCGCCAGCAGTCATCACAACCCGGGAAGCTCCTATAATTCACCCCTCCACTTT; CDR3aa: CASSHHNPGSSYNSPLHF
j_gene: TRBJ1-2; abundance: .; d_gene: .; v_gene: TRBV30; CDR3nt: TGTGCCTGGACGGCTAACTATGGCTACACCTTC; CDR3aa: CAWTANYGYTF
j_gene: TRBJ2-6; abundance: .; d_gene: TRBD1; v_gene: TRBV11-2; CDR3nt: TGTGCCAGCAGCGACCGGGACAGGAGCTCTGGGGCCAACGTCCTGACTTTC; CDR3aa: CASSDRDRSSGANVLTF
j_gene: TRBJ2-2; abundance: .; d_gene: TRBD1; v_gene: TRBV28; CDR3nt: TGTGCCAGCAGCCGACAGGGCGAAGTGGCCGGGGAGCTGTTTTTT; CDR3aa: CASSRQGEVAGELFF
j_gene: TRBJ2-5; abundance: .; d_gene: .; v_gene: TRBV6-6; CDR3nt: TGTGCCAGCAGTTCCAGAGAAGAGACCCAGTACTTC; CDR3aa: CASSSREETQYF
j_gene: TRBJ2-5; abundance: .; d_gene: .; v_gene: TRBV30; CDR3nt: TGTGCCTGGAGTGGGATTCGAGAGACCCAGTACTTC; CDR3aa: CAWSGIRETQYF
j_gene: TRBJ2-4; abundance: .; d_gene: .; v_gene: TRBV2; CDR3nt: TGTGCCAGCAGTGAAGAGTTCGTAGCCAAAAACATTCAGTACTTC; CDR3aa: CASSEEFVAKNIQYF
j_gene: TRBJ2-7; abundance: .; d_gene: .; v_gene: TRBV14; CDR3nt: TGTGCCAGCAGCCAAGTATCGGGAACCCTGAAGCAGTACTTC; CDR3aa: CASSQVSGTLKQYF
j_gene: TRBJ1-6; abundance: .; d_gene: .; v_gene: TRBV5-6; CDR3nt: TGTGCCAGCAGCTTAGGACCTACAGGGAGCTCCTATAATTCACCCCTCCACTTT; CDR3aa: CASSLGPTGSSYNSPLHF
j_gene: TRBJ2-5; abundance: .; d_gene: TRBD1; v_gene: TRBV10-3; CDR3nt: TGTGCCATCAGTGAGTCGACCTCCGGGACAGGGCAGGAGACCCAGTACTTC; CDR3aa: CAISESTSGTGQETQYF
j_gene: TRBJ1-6; abundance: .; d_gene: .; v_gene: TRBV6-5; CDR3nt: TGTGCCAGCAGTAGGCTCGGCGCTAATTCACCCCTCCACTTT; CDR3aa: CASSRLGANSPLHF
j_gene: TRBJ1-4; abundance: .; d_gene: TRBD1; v_gene: TRBV19; CDR3nt: TGTGCCAGTAGCCTGGACAGGGGATCCCAAAAACTGTTTTTT; CDR3aa: CASSLDRGSQKLFF
j_gene: TRBJ1-1; abundance: once; d_gene: .; v_gene: TRBV7-2; CDR3nt: TGTGCCAGCAGCTTATCCAGGGCTGTGAACACTGAAGCTTTCTTT; CDR3aa: CASSLSRAVNTEAFF
j_gene: TRBJ2-2; abundance: once; d_gene: .; v_gene: TRBV2; CDR3nt: TGTGCCAGCAGGCCAGAGAACACCGGGGAGCTGTTTTTT; CDR3aa: CASRPENTGELFF
j_gene: TRBJ1-4; abundance: .; d_gene: .; v_gene: TRBV9; CDR3nt: TGTGCCAGCAGCGTAGCCCCAACTAATGAAAAACTGTTTTTT; CDR3aa: CASSVAPTNEKLFF
j_gene: TRBJ1-2; abundance: .; d_gene: .; v_gene: TRBV7-9; CDR3nt: TGTGCCAGCAGCCTCGGACACGACAGGAGTGGCTATGGCTACACCTTC; CDR3aa: CASSLGHDRSGYGYTF
j_gene: TRBJ2-5; abundance: .; d_gene: .; v_gene: TRBV7-9; CDR3nt: TGTGCCAGCAGCTTACGGCGGCAGGATGTTCGGGCGGAGACCCAGTACTTC; CDR3aa: CASSLRRQDVRAETQYF
j_gene: TRBJ2-7; abundance: .; d_gene: TRBD2; v_gene: TRBV5-1; CDR3nt: TGCGCCAGCAGCCTGGGACTAGCGGGGGAGCAGTACTTC; CDR3aa: CASSLGLAGEQYF
j_gene: TRBJ2-7; abundance: .; d_gene: TRBD2; v_gene: TRBV9; CDR3nt: TGTGCCAGCAGTCCCGGGACTAGCGTTAACGAGCAGTACTTC; CDR3aa: CASSPGTSVNEQYF
j_gene: TRBJ2-5; abundance: .; d_gene: .; v_gene: TRBV28; CDR3nt: TGTGCCAGCAGCTTCATGAGGGCCGAGGAGACCCAGTACTTC; CDR3aa: CASSFMRAEETQYF
j_gene: TRBJ1-5; abundance: .; d_gene: TRBD1; v_gene: TRBV18; CDR3nt: TGTGCCAGCTCCATGGGGACAGGGAGTAGCAATCAGCCCCAGCATTTT; CDR3aa: CASSMGTGSSNQPQHF
j_gene: TRBJ2-1; abundance: .; d_gene: TRBD1; v_gene: TRBV9; CDR3nt: TGTGCCAGCAGCTCCTCCCCAGGGGGCTCCTACAATGAGCAGTTCTTC; CDR3aa: CASSSSPGGSYNEQFF
j_gene: TRBJ2-2; abundance: .; d_gene: .; v_gene: TRBV10-3; CDR3nt: TGTGCCATCAGTGAGGTTCAAAGCGCGAACACCGGGGAGCTGTTTTTT; CDR3aa: CAISEVQSANTGELFF
j_gene: TRBJ1-1; abundance: .; d_gene: .; v_gene: TRBV5-1; CDR3nt: TGCGCCAGCAGCTTGGTATGGACCGGAATGAACACTGAAGCTTTCTTT; CDR3aa: CASSLVWTGMNTEAFF
j_gene: TRBJ2-2; abundance: .; d_gene: TRBD1; v_gene: TRBV2; CDR3nt: TGTGCCAGCCGCGAGGACAGGGCCCTCACCGGGGAGCTGTTTTTT; CDR3aa: CASREDRALTGELFF
j_gene: TRBJ2-3; abundance: once; d_gene: .; v_gene: TRBV7-2; CDR3nt: TGTGCCGCCGGGGCGGACCGAGATACGCAGTATTTT; CDR3aa: CAAGADRDTQYF
j_gene: TRBJ2-7; abundance: .; d_gene: .; v_gene: TRBV18; CDR3nt: TGTGCCAGCTCACCCGTGGGGGATTACTACGAGCAGTACTTC; CDR3aa: CASSPVGDYYEQYF
j_gene: TRBJ2-2; abundance: .; d_gene: TRBD1; v_gene: TRBV5-4; CDR3nt: TGTGCCAGCAGCAAAGACAGGGCGGTCACCGGGGAGCTGTTTTTT; CDR3aa: CASSKDRAVTGELFF
j_gene: TRBJ2-1; abundance: .; d_gene: .; v_gene: TRBV19; CDR3nt: TGTGCCAGTAGTATGGGCGGGGGCCTGTACAATGAGCAGTTCTTC; CDR3aa: CASSMGGGLYNEQFF
j_gene: TRBJ1-2; abundance: .; d_gene: .; v_gene: TRBV5-1; CDR3nt: TGCGCCAGCAGCTTGGCAGTTTCCTATGGCTACACCTTC; CDR3aa: CASSLAVSYGYTF